The present TCR beta chain was sequenced within a study of T cell responses to AZD1222 COVID-19 vaccine. V shed 2 bases and J shed 11 bases, with 7 bases lying between them. The CDR3 is 12 amino acids. CDR1 is MNHEY, CDR2 SMNVEV, per germline (reference sequence). This clone was detected once. Assay: immunoSEQ multiplex PCR; the TCRdb copy retains only in-frame clones and omits some. Here the sample spans 140,000 or so clones, 70% to 90% being singletons. The chain links TRBV27 to TRBJ1-6; D remains ambiguous. The specimen was peripheral blood, collected on day 0 of AZD1222 vaccination. This sequence was found in an adult in good health. This CDR3 is CASSLAGTPLHF. CDR3 nucleotide sequence: TGTGCCAGCAGTTTAGCTGGGACACCCCTCCACTTT.